This is a list of T cell receptor beta chains from one sample in a study of technical replicates of blood from a few donors. Libraries were prepared by immunoSEQ multiplex PCR; TCRdb keeps only in-frame clonotypes and omits some of them. The table has 79,000 or so clones, 95% to 98% seen once; the top ten hold 0.3% to 0.35%. Sequenced input: T cells isolated from PBMCs. The receptors come from a human donor in good health. Both conserved end residues are part of each CDR3. The order of the fields is clone size, V gene, J gene, D gene, CDR3 DNA, CDR3 protein. A D gene is named only where the DNA matches it firmly. Only some rows state a clone size, as once, few, many or a class for expanded clones.

NA,TRBV4-3,TRBJ2-3,TRBD2,TGCGCCAGCAGCCAAGGGACTGGACTAGCGGTCACAGATACGCAGTATTTT,CASSQGTGLAVTDTQYF
few,TRBV7-6,TRBJ2-3,NA,TGTGCCAGCAGCTTATCTGATACGCAGTATTTT,CASSLSDTQYF
once,TRBV11-3,TRBJ2-1,NA,TGTGCCAGCAGCTTACACAGAAACAATGAGCAGTTCTTC,CASSLHRNNEQFF
NA,TRBV6-1,TRBJ2-7,NA,TGTGCCAGCAGGCTGAACACAATATCCTACGAGCAGTACTTC,CASRLNTISYEQYF
NA,TRBV12-5,TRBJ1-5,NA,TGTGCTAGTGGTTCAGGGGCGGAACAGCCCCAGCATTTT,CASGSGAEQPQHF
NA,TRBV18,TRBJ2-1,NA,TGTGCCAGCTCACCACAGAACTTACAGGCTTTCTCCTACAATGAGCAGTTCTTC,CASSPQNLQAFSYNEQFF
NA,TRBV28,TRBJ2-2,NA,TGTGCCAGCAGTTTATTTCGCTCGGGGTCCGGGGAGCTATTTTTT,CASSLFRSGSGELFF
NA,TRBV7-2,TRBJ2-7,NA,TGTGCCAGCAGCTCACACCGGGACTGGAGATACGAGCAGTACTTC,CASSSHRDWRYEQYF
NA,TRBV18,TRBJ2-3,NA,TGTGCCAGCTCTCCCCCCGAGGGGGGGAACACAGATACGCAGTATTTT,CASSPPEGGNTDTQYF
NA,TRBV10-3,TRBJ1-2,NA,TGTGCCATCAGCCAGACAACCGGCTACACCTTC,CAISQTTGYTF
once,TRBV4-1,TRBJ2-2,NA,TGCGCCAGCGCCTATGGGGCATCCTCCACCGGGGAGCTGTTTTTT,CASAYGASSTGELFF
once,TRBV7-2,TRBJ2-1,TRBD2,TGTGCCAGCAGCCCACGCAGGAGACTAGCGGGACGGATAGATGATGAGCAGTTCTTC,CASSPRRRLAGRIDDEQFF
once,TRBV27,TRBJ1-1,NA,TGTGCCAGCAGTTTGAGCCCGAACACTGAAGCTTTCTTT,CASSLSPNTEAFF
once,TRBV4-1,TRBJ2-7,NA,TGCGCCAGCAGCCCTTCGGGTTACGAGCAGTACTTC,CASSPSGYEQYF
NA,TRBV5-6,TRBJ2-5,TRBD1,TGTGCCAGCAGTACCGGGACAGGGTATCGAGAGACCCAGTACTTC,CASSTGTGYRETQYF
NA,TRBV11-2,TRBJ2-7,NA,TGTGCCAGCAGCCCTTCCGGTAGCGAGACCGAGCAGTACTTC,CASSPSGSETEQYF
few,TRBV4-2,TRBJ1-4,NA,TGTGCCAGCAGCCAATTCCGAAGAGCACAACTGTTTTTT,CASSQFRRAQLFF
NA,TRBV28,TRBJ2-7,NA,TGTGCCAGCAGTGATGACTCGTCCTCCTACGAGCAGTACTTC,CASSDDSSSYEQYF
NA,TRBV28,TRBJ1-4,NA,TGTGCCAGCAGTTTTCCCCAGGGGCTGGGTGAAAAACTGTTTTTT,CASSFPQGLGEKLFF
NA,TRBV19,TRBJ1-1,TRBD1,TGTGCCAGTAGTATTCAGGGGGGCACTGAAGCTTTCTTT,CASSIQGGTEAFF
NA,TRBV6-1,TRBJ2-2,NA,TGTGCCAGCAGTGACTACAGAGTCACCGGGGAGCTGTTTTTT,CASSDYRVTGELFF
few,TRBV6-4,TRBJ2-3,TRBD2,TGTGCCAGCAGTGACTCTAGCGGGAGACACACAGATACGCAGTATTTT,CASSDSSGRHTDTQYF
NA,TRBV28,TRBJ2-3,TRBD2,TGTGCCAGCAGTTTATACCAGGCCCCGCTACTAGCGGGAAGCACAGATACGCAGTATTTT,CASSLYQAPLLAGSTDTQYF
NA,TRBV2,TRBJ1-5,NA,TGTGCCAGCAGCGCACACCGGGATCAGCCCCAGCATTTT,CASSAHRDQPQHF
NA,TRBV21-1,TRBJ1-1,NA,TGTGCCAGCAGCAAAGAAACAGGGAACACTGAAGCTTTCTTT,CASSKETGNTEAFF
NA,TRBV29-1,TRBJ2-6,NA,TGCAGCGTACGGGTAATTGACGGGGCCAACGTCCTGACTTTC,CSVRVIDGANVLTF
NA,TRBV4-3,TRBJ2-6,NA,TGCGCCAGCAGCCCCTGGAGGGATCTAGGTAACTCTGGGGCCAACGTCCTGACTTTC,CASSPWRDLGNSGANVLTF
NA,TRBV11-2,TRBJ1-3,NA,TGTGCCAGCAGCTTAGATCGGAGCTACTCTGGAAACACCATATATTTT,CASSLDRSYSGNTIYF
NA,TRBV4-2,TRBJ2-7,TRBD2,TGTGCCAGCAGCCAAGATCAGCTAGCGGGGAGCTCCTACGAGCAGTACTTC,CASSQDQLAGSSYEQYF
once,TRBV5-6,TRBJ1-1,TRBD1,TGTGCCAGCAGCTTATGGGACAGTGATATGACTGAAGCTTTCTTT,CASSLWDSDMTEAFF
NA,TRBV5-4,TRBJ2-1,NA,TGTGCCAGCAGCCCCCTTCCTGAGCTCTACAATGAGCAGTTCTTC,CASSPLPELYNEQFF
NA,TRBV6-6,TRBJ1-1,NA,TGTGCCGTACAAGTGCAGGGGCTCTCAGAAGCTTTCTTT,CAVQVQGLSEAFF
NA,TRBV29-1,TRBJ2-5,TRBD1,TGCAGCGTGGCCCCAGGGGGCGGAGAGACCCAGTACTTC,CSVAPGGGETQYF
NA,TRBV7-2,TRBJ1-1,NA,TGTGCCAGCAGCTCTTACAGGGAAGTCACTGAAGCTTTCTTT,CASSSYREVTEAFF
once,TRBV6-5,TRBJ2-3,TRBD1,TGTGCCAGCAGTTACATATGGACAGGGCGGGCAGATACGCAGTATTTT,CASSYIWTGRADTQYF
NA,TRBV11-2,TRBJ2-6,TRBD1,TGTGCCAGCAGCTTAGAGGGACAGGGATGGTCTGGGGCCAACGTCCTGACTTTC,CASSLEGQGWSGANVLTF
NA,TRBV11-3,TRBJ2-2,NA,TGTGCCAGCAGCTTAGATCCGTTTTACACCGGGGAGCTGTTTTTT,CASSLDPFYTGELFF
NA,TRBV5-6,TRBJ1-2,NA,TGTGCCAGCAGCTTACAGGGCTCTGGCTACACCTTC,CASSLQGSGYTF
NA,TRBV5-1,TRBJ2-2,TRBD2,TGCGCCAGCAGCTTGGGACTAGCGGGAACGAACACCGGGGAGCTGTTTTTT,CASSLGLAGTNTGELFF
few,TRBV7-9,TRBJ1-2,TRBD1,TGTGCCAGCAGCTCCGGACAGGGGTTCTATGGCTACACCTTC,CASSSGQGFYGYTF
NA,TRBV7-3,TRBJ2-7,NA,TGTGCCAGCAGCCCCGGGGGATCGACCTCCTACGAGCAGTACTTC,CASSPGGSTSYEQYF
NA,TRBV10-3,TRBJ2-1,TRBD1,TGTGCCATCAGTCCGGGACAGGGGGCCTCGAGCTCCTACAATGAGCAGTTCTTC,CAISPGQGASSSYNEQFF
NA,TRBV7-6,TRBJ2-7,NA,TGTGCCAGCAGCTTAGTAGCAGGGGCCTACGAGCAGTACTTC,CASSLVAGAYEQYF
NA,TRBV6-4,TRBJ2-7,TRBD2,TGTGCCAGCAGTGACTCAGGGACTACGAGGCAGTACTTC,CASSDSGTTRQYF
once,TRBV6-6,TRBJ1-4,TRBD1,TGTGCCAGCAGCAGGGACAGGGGCATTGGAAAACTGTTTTTT,CASSRDRGIGKLFF
NA,TRBV5-5,TRBJ2-5,NA,TGTGCCAGCAGCTTTCTGCAGTCGTCCCAAGAGACCCAGTACTTC,CASSFLQSSQETQYF